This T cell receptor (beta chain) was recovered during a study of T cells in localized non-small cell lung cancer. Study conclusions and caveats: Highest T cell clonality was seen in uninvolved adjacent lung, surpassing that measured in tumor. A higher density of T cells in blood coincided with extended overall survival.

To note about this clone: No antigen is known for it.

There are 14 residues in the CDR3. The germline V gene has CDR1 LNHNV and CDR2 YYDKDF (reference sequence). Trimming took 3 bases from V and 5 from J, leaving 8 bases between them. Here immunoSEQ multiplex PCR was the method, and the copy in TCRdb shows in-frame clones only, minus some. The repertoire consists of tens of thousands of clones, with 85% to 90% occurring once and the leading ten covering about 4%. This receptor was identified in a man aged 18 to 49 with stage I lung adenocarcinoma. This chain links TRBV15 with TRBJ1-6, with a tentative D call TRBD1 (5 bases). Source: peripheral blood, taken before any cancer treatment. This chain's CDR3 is CATSSGTDNSPLHF. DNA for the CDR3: TGTGCCACCAGCAGCGGGACGGATAATTCACCCCTCCACTTT.